This T cell receptor (beta chain) comes out of a study of cytomegalovirus exposure and HLA in healthy donors. Study-wide context: Some 80 million unique TCRs from HLA-typed donors were held in an early data release.

Points on this clone: Its matching antigen is unknown.

The germline V and J ends were trimmed by 0 bases and 4 bases, with 9 bases remaining between them. This CDR3 has 14 residues. Study-level results: Immune exposure data for these donors was limited to CMV serostatus. Further analysis, carried out later, found HLA-associated TCR beta chains more clonally expanded than equally common other chains.

PCR used 60 Vbeta primers and 13 Jbeta primers. Measured with immunoSEQ multiplex PCR; TCRdb has only the in-frame clones, and not every one. Among approximately 190,000 clones listed, roughly 68% were seen once. The TCR was taken from a woman younger than 45 in good health and CMV-seronegative. Sequencing was performed on PBMCs. The gene calls are TRBV23-1 and TRBJ1-2, with a possible D match to TRBD1 (5 bases). TRBV23-1 is assigned to the ORF class and has an uncertain function. CDR3 bases: TGCGCCAGCAGTCAATCCGTGGGGCCCTATGGCTACACCTTC. Translated, it gives CASSQSVGPYGYTF.